This T cell receptor beta chain was sequenced during a study of T cells after yellow fever vaccination. V shed 3 bases and J 1 base; nucleotides not matched to a gene: 3. Germline CDR1 and CDR2: MRHNA and SNTAGT. The CDR3 is made up of 15 amino acids. This clonotype was counted at least ten times. TCRdb itself ran the 5' RACE reads through MiXCR, one entry per CDR3 protein. There are 510,000 or so distinct CDR3 sequences in the sample; about a fifth occur only once, and around an eighth lies in the top ten. The sequences come from PBMCs, collected 15 days after the yellow fever booster vaccination. This sequence was found in a man in his thirties or forties who received the YFV17D yellow fever vaccine. J is TRBJ2-3 and V is TRBV6-4; 8 bases fit TRBD2. For the CDR3, the DNA is TGTGCCAGCAGTGAGTCTAGCGGGCGCACAGATACGCAGTATTTT. Translating it yields CASSESSGRTDTQYF.